The 25 T cell receptor beta chains below all came from one sample that was sequenced in a study of CD8 T cells in ankylosing spondylitis. TCRdb fed the 5' RACE reads into MiXCR, producing one record per CDR3 protein. The sample yields some 140,000 distinct CDR3 sequences, 17% seen once. These receptors have no identified antigens. Study-wide results and limits: It appeared that ankylosing spondylitis blood was characterized by a TCR beta motif of under ten highly homologous variants.

Input material: blood, either unsorted or a sorted T cell fraction (not recorded which). The receptors shown here come from a male donor with ankylosing spondylitis.

This clonotype was found a few times. CDR3 amino acids: CASSLPGSDTQYF. In nucleotides, the CDR3 is TGTGCCAGCAGTTTACCAGGATCAGATACGCAGTATTTT. J is TRBJ2-3 and V is TRBV27; D is ambiguous. V was clipped by 2 bases and J by 4 bases, with 7 bases between them. Germline V gene sequence: CDR1 MNHEY, CDR2 SMNVEV (reference sequence). This CDR3 has 13 amino acids.

This clonotype has just a few counts. The V call is TRBV7-9, the J call TRBJ2-1; D ambiguous. V was trimmed by 1 base and J by 7 bases, leaving 8 bases between them. From germline, CDR1 is SEHNR and CDR2 FQNEAQ (reference sequence). The CDR3 has 13 amino acids. CDR3: CASSLGAGNEQFF. The CDR3 DNA reads as TGTGCCAGCAGCTTAGGAGCAGGAAATGAGCAGTTCTTC.

At least ten counts were recorded for this clonotype. The rearrangement links TRBV7-9 to TRBJ2-1; 8 positions agree with TRBD1. The CDR3 has 15 residues. V lost 0 bases and J lost 10; bases outside the gene matches: 8. Germline V gives CDR1 SEHNR, CDR2 FQNEAQ (reference sequence). Here the CDR3 reads CASSLASEYRGEQFF. CDR3 nucleotide sequence: TGTGCCAGCAGCTTAGCCAGCGAGTACAGGGGGGAGCAGTTCTTC.

This sequence joins TRBV6-1 and TRBJ2-1, with unresolved D. The V end lost 7 bases, the J end lost 0 bases, and 4 bases lay between the germline ends. The CDR3 runs to 12 residues. Germline CDR1 reads MNHNS; CDR2 reads SASEGT. Here the CDR3 DNA reads TGTGCCAGCATGGGCTCCTACAATGAGCAGTTCTTC. Translating it yields CASMGSYNEQFF.

The chain uses TRBV29-1 and TRBJ2-7; D might be TRBD1 or TRBD2, each matching 6 bases. V shed 0 bases and J shed 0 bases, with 9 bases lying between them. There are 14 residues in the CDR3. Germline lookup yields CDR1 SQVTM and CDR2 ANQGSEA. In DNA form, the CDR3 reads TGCAGCGTTGAAGAACAGGGACTCTCCTACGAGCAGTACTTC. It specifies CSVEEQGLSYEQYF.

There are many counts of this clonotype. The chain employs TRBV24-1 and TRBJ2-1; 9 bases line up with TRBD1. Per the germline V gene, CDR1 is KGHDR and CDR2 is SFDVKD. The junction had 11 bases not matched to a gene; V was cut back by 2 bases and J by 4 bases. This CDR3 spans 18 amino acids. CDR3 coding DNA: TGTGCCACCAGTGATTCTACCGGTTGGGACAGGGTTTACAATGAGCAGTTCTTC. Its translation is CATSDSTGWDRVYNEQFF.

Regarding this clonotype: An end of the junction differs from the germline gene, which may be a read error. The chain employs TRBV24-1 and TRBJ2-7, with D unresolved. Germline V lookup: CDR1 KGHDR, CDR2 SFDVKD. The CDR3 extends over 10 amino acids. CDR3 sequence (DNA): TGTGCCACCAGTGACTACGAGCGGTACTTC. It codes for CATSDYERYF.

The chain joins TRBV5-6 to TRBJ1-1; no clear D gene. The CDR3 spans 15 residues. The ends were cut back, 4 bases at V and 1 base at J, with 14 bases in the middle. The germline gives CDR1 SGHDT, CDR2 YYEEEE. The CDR3 loop reads CASSPGADWNTEAFF. The CDR3 region has the DNA TGTGCCAGCAGCCCTGGCGCAGATTGGAACACTGAAGCTTTCTTT. Together with reference TRBV5-6 and TRBJ1-1, the CDR3 gives the full variable domain: DAGVTQSPTHLIKTRGQQVTLRCSPKSGHDTVSWYQQALGQGPQFIFQYYEEEERQRGNFPDRFSGHQFPNYSSELNVNALLLGDSALYLCASSPGADWNTEAFFGQGTRLTVV.

The sample holds a few counts of this clonotype. The chain links TRBV4-1 to TRBJ2-3, with 7 nucleotides matching TRBD1. CDR1 MGHRA and CDR2 YSYEKL come from the germline V gene. There are 15 residues in the CDR3. Trimming at V came to 3 bases and at J to 5 bases, leaving 8 bases not matched to a gene. The CDR3 bases are TGCGCCAGCAGCCAGACCCAGGGGGTCGGAGATACGCAGTATTTT. Encoded protein: CASSQTQGVGDTQYF.

This clonotype turned up a few times. V is TRBV9 and J is TRBJ1-5; weak D call: TRBD1 (6 bases). V was trimmed by 4 bases and J by 6 bases, leaving 14 bases between them. From germline, CDR1 is SGDLS and CDR2 YYNGEE. CDR3 length: 14 residues. DNA of the CDR3: TGTGCCAGCAGCCAAGGGGGGGCGGGTCAGCCCCAGCATTTT. Translation gives CASSQGGAGQPQHF.

This clonotype showed up just a few times. This chain connects TRBV14 to TRBJ1-1; D possibly corresponds to TRBD1 (6 bases). The CDR3 consists of 13 residues. Per the germline V gene, CDR1 is SGHDN and CDR2 is FVKESK. Trimming took off 3 bases at V and 6 bases at J, with 11 bases between the two ends. CDR3 in amino acids: CASSQRDTPEAFF. The CDR3 nucleotides read TGTGCCAGCAGCCAGCGGGACACCCCTGAAGCTTTCTTT.

In this sample, this clonotype turned up many times. V is TRBV15 and J is TRBJ2-1; weak D call: TRBD2 (5 bases). V dropped 0 bases and J dropped 5 bases, with 8 bases sitting between them. This CDR3 region has 14 residues. Germline V gene data show CDR1 as LNHNV and CDR2 as YYDKDF (reference sequence). CDR3 DNA sequence: TGTGCCACCAGCAGAGAACTAGTCAACAATGAGCAGTTCTTC. Amino acids: CATSRELVNNEQFF.

The rearrangement joins TRBV28 to TRBJ2-6, with D hard to call. This CDR3 is built from 13 residues. Between the trimmed V and J ends, which lost 1 base and 2 bases, there was a span of 0 bases. Germline V lookup: CDR1 MDHEN, CDR2 SYDVKM. In DNA form, the CDR3 reads TGTGCCAGCAGTTTATCTGGGGCCAACGTCCTGACTTTC. It codes for CASSLSGANVLTF.

This clonotype was picked up many times. The chain links TRBV29-1 to TRBJ2-7, with TRBD1 matching 8 bases. CDR1 is SQVTM and CDR2 is ANQGSEA in the germline V gene. J gave up 6 bases and V 4 bases, and 14 bases lay outside the gene matches. This CDR3 is built from 15 residues. The CDR3 DNA reads as TGCAGCGTTGCCGGCCAGGGGGCAACCCTCACCGAGCAGTACTTC. It encodes CSVAGQGATLTEQYF.

A few counts support this clonotype. The J gene is TRBJ1-4, the V gene TRBV3-1, with a tentative D call TRBD1 (6 bases). The CDR3 has 16 residues. Germline values: CDR1 LGHDT, CDR2 YNNKEL (reference sequence). Trimming cost V 1 base and J 7 bases, with 16 bases left between them. The CDR3 loop reads CASSQVTGPIPEKLFF. CDR3 sequence (DNA): TGTGCCAGCAGCCAAGTGACAGGCCCCATCCCTGAAAAACTGTTTTTT.

This clonotype was picked up a small number of times. The chain employs TRBV5-1 and TRBJ2-3; perhaps TRBD1 as D (6 bases). With 0 bases removed from V and 1 base from J, the gap between germline ends came to 12 bases. This CDR3 region has 16 residues. Germline V gene sequence: CDR1 SGHRS, CDR2 YFSETQ. CDR3 sequence: CASSLGQALGTDTQYF. The CDR3 nucleotides read TGCGCCAGCAGCTTGGGACAGGCATTAGGCACAGATACGCAGTATTTT.

This chain links TRBV27 with TRBJ2-2, with D unclear. The CDR3 spans 11 residues. V was trimmed by 10 bases and J by 5 bases, leaving 8 bases between them. Per germline, CDR1 MNHEY and CDR2 SMNVEV (reference sequence). CDR3 region: CATGWTGELFF. The CDR3 nucleotides are TGTGCCACCGGGTGGACCGGGGAGCTGTTTTTT.

This clonotype showed up many times. The chain is built from TRBV12-3 or TRBV12-4 and TRBJ2-7; 7 bases agree with TRBD2. This CDR3 has 13 residues. J lost 2 bases, V lost 3 bases, and 1 base had no gene match. CDR3 coding DNA: TGTGCCAGCAGTTTGGGGACTACCTACGAGCAGTACTTC. Translated, it gives CASSLGTTYEQYF.

This clonotype appeared a few times. The V call is TRBV28, the J call TRBJ2-1, with TRBD1 matching 7 bases. V shed 6 bases, J shed 3 bases, and the junction held 8 bases outside the gene matches. This CDR3 is built from 15 residues. Looked up from germline, CDR1 is MDHEN and CDR2 is SYDVKM. As DNA, the CDR3 is TGTGCCAGCAGGATTGACAGGGATGGCTACAATGAGCAGTTCTTC. Translated, it gives CASRIDRDGYNEQFF.

The chain is built from TRBV6-4 and TRBJ2-3; 8 bases line up with TRBD2. CDR3 size: 15 residues. J was trimmed by 5 bases and V by 2 bases; bases with no gene match: 6. Germline CDR1 is MRHNA and CDR2 is SNTAGT. CDR3: CASSDGGLARDTQYF. CDR3 DNA sequence: TGTGCCAGCAGTGACGGCGGACTAGCCAGAGATACGCAGTATTTT.

The chain is built from TRBV27 and TRBJ1-6, with a weak D call TRBD1 (5 bases). CDR1 and CDR2 from the germline V gene are MNHEY and SMNVEV (reference sequence). Trimming stripped 2 bases from V and 0 bases from J, with 20 bases between. The CDR3 loop spans 20 amino acids. The CDR3 DNA is TGTGCCAGCAGTTTACGAGAGAACGGCAGGGTCAGCTCCTATAATTCACCCCTCCACTTT. It specifies CASSLRENGRVSSYNSPLHF.

The chain is built from TRBV12-3 or TRBV12-4 and TRBJ1-5, with unresolved D. V lost 3 bases, J lost 0 bases, and 12 bases lay in between. The CDR3 contains 16 residues. The CDR3 nucleotides are TGTGCCAGCAGTTTCGATCCGCCCTCTAGCAATCAGCCCCAGCATTTT. Translation gives CASSFDPPSSNQPQHF.

In the case of this clonotype: At one end, the junction sequence differs from germline, possibly due to a read error. V gene TRBV28 combines with J gene TRBJ1-1; D gene ambiguous. The CDR3 is 13 amino acids. The germline V gene encodes CDR1 MDHEN and CDR2 SYDVKM. CDR3 region: CSSSDQVNTEAFF. CDR3 DNA sequence: TGTTCCAGCAGTGATCAGGTGAACACTGAAGCTTTCTTT.

The rearrangement uses TRBV7-9 and TRBJ1-2; D gene unclear. Germline CDR1 SEHNR, CDR2 FQNEAQ (reference sequence). The CDR3 loop spans 12 amino acids. The ends were cut back, 5 bases at V and 8 bases at J, with 12 bases in the middle. The CDR3 reads CASSPGGLGYTF. In DNA, the CDR3 is TGTGCCAGCAGCCCGGGAGGTTTGGGCTACACCTTC. Full variable domain (remainder filled in from reference TRBV7-9 and TRBJ1-2): DTGVSQNPRHKITKRGQNVTFRCDPISEHNRLYWYRQTLGQGPEFLTYFQNEAQLEKSRLLSDRFSAERPKGSFSTLEIQRTEQGDSAMYLCASSPGGLGYTFGSGTRLTVV.

In DNA, the CDR3 is TGTGCCAGCAGTTTAGCGGGAGGGAGGGATGAGCAGTTCTTC. Amino acids: CASSLAGGRDEQFF. This rearrangement joins TRBV28 to TRBJ2-1, with 9 nucleotides matching TRBD2. The CDR3 is 14 amino acids. CDR1 MDHEN and CDR2 SYDVKM come from the germline V gene. V lost 2 bases and J lost 8; bases outside the gene matches: 4.